Shown below are 13 T cell receptor beta chains from a single sample sequenced in a study of shared clonotypes between healthy human individuals. The method was immunoSEQ multiplex PCR; TCRdb's version includes in-frame clones alone and lacks a portion of them. The repertoire consists of millions of clones, with roughly 93% occurring once and the leading ten covering about 0.37%. The sample was naive CD4+ T cells from PBMCs. Subset denoted: CD45RA+ positively selected. These receptors came from a man aged 18 to 29 in good health. Some clones in this sample may be carry-over from other donors' samples.

The chain has TRBV7-2 and TRBJ2-7; either TRBD1 or TRBD2 may supply D (5 bases each). The CDR3 length is 13 residues. V was cut by 1 base and J by 9 bases, with 13 bases left in between. Germline V gives CDR1 SGHTA, CDR2 FQGNSA. CDR3 protein: CASSLDGTRGQYF. As DNA, the CDR3 is TGTGCCAGCAGCTTAGATGGGACCCGGGGGCAGTACTTC.

This clone has only one observation. CDR3 nucleotide sequence: TGCGCCAGCAGCCATGGCCTAGCTTTTACCTACGAGCAGTACTTC. As protein: CASSHGLAFTYEQYF. This rearrangement joins TRBV5-1 to TRBJ2-7; the D gene is possibly TRBD2 (5 bases). There are 15 residues in the CDR3. V lost 4 bases and J 2 bases, leaving 16 bases between the germline ends. CDR1 is SGHRS, CDR2 YFSETQ, per germline.

The chain carries TRBV15 and TRBJ2-1, with TRBD2 identical over 11 bases. Germline loops: CDR1 LNHNV, CDR2 YYDKDF (reference sequence). The CDR3 loop spans 14 amino acids. Trimming cost V 6 bases and J 9 bases; bases outside gene matches: 7. The CDR3 DNA follows: TGTGCCACCAGGGTAGCGGGAGGGGTTGGTGAGCAGTTCTTC. Amino acids: CATRVAGGVGEQFF.

CDR3 region: CASSPGGASNTEAFF. CDR3 coding DNA: TGTGCCAGCTCACCGGGGGGGGCCTCGAACACTGAAGCTTTCTTT. The J gene is TRBJ1-1, the V gene TRBV18; a possible D gene is TRBD1 (6 bases). The CDR3 is made up of 15 amino acids. The germline V gene has CDR1 KGHSH and CDR2 LQKENI. Trimming cost V 3 bases and J 1 base, with 12 bases left between them.

The chain is built from TRBV5-1 and TRBJ1-2; the D gene is possibly TRBD1 (5 bases). The CDR3 totals 15 residues. Germline CDR1 is SGHRS and CDR2 is YFSETQ. The V and J ends lost 0 bases and 1 base respectively, with 10 bases between them. The CDR3, as DNA: TGCGCCAGCAGCTTGGTATTGGGGGGTAACTATGGCTACACCTTC. This translates into CASSLVLGGNYGYTF.

V and J are TRBV6-6 and TRBJ1-2, with TRBD1 matching 7 bases. V dropped 6 bases and J dropped 1; count of bases not matched to a gene: 11. CDR1 and CDR2 (germline): MNHNY, SVGAGI (reference sequence). The CDR3 covers 16 residues. CDR3 sequence (DNA): TGTGCCAGCAGAGCCAGACAGGGTCTAGGTAACTATGGCTACACCTTC. Translated, it gives CASRARQGLGNYGYTF.

The gene calls are TRBV29-1 and TRBJ1-1, with a possible D match to TRBD1 (5 bases). CDR1 SQVTM and CDR2 ANQGSEA come from the germline V gene. The germline V and J ends were trimmed by 0 bases and 0 bases, with 8 bases remaining between them. The CDR3 is 14 amino acids. CDR3 residues: CSVEEDTMNTEAFF. CDR3 bases: TGCAGCGTTGAAGAGGACACCATGAACACTGAAGCTTTCTTT.

The chain couples TRBV7-8 to TRBJ2-3; D is possibly TRBD2 (6 bases). V lost 6 bases and J lost 1, with 17 bases in between. This CDR3 region has 16 residues. The germline CDR1 and CDR2 sequences are SGHVS and FQNEAQ. CDR3 bases: TGTGCCAGCAGTCCACCTAGCGCCCCCCGCACAGATACGCAGTATTTT. It codes for CASSPPSAPRTDTQYF.

The rearrangement joins TRBV7-2 to TRBJ2-2, with 7 nucleotides matching TRBD1. The germline CDR1 and CDR2 sequences are SGHTA and FQGNSA. This CDR3 contains 15 residues. V shed 6 bases and J 8 bases; nucleotides not matched to a gene: 12. The CDR3 region is CASRLSQGVFGELFF. In DNA form, the CDR3 reads TGTGCCAGCAGATTGAGCCAGGGGGTTTTTGGGGAGCTGTTTTTT.

This clone came up once. The chain combines TRBV27 with TRBJ2-2; 9 nucleotides align to TRBD2. Germline-derived CDR1 and CDR2 are MNHEY and SMNVEV (reference sequence). Losses at the gene ends were 5 bases for V and 6 bases for J; bases not matched to a gene: 10. The CDR3 covers 16 residues. The CDR3 DNA sequence: TGTGCCAGCAGTCGGATGGGGACTAGCATATCCGGGGAGCTGTTTTTT. Amino acids: CASSRMGTSISGELFF.

CDR3: CASSPPGYEKYF. The CDR3, as DNA: TGTGCCAGCTCACCACCGGGGTATGAGAAGTACTTC. The chain is built from TRBV18 and TRBJ2-5, with D unclear. CDR3 size: 12 residues. Trimming removed 0 bases from V and 12 bases from J, with 11 bases in between. CDR1 KGHSH and CDR2 LQKENI come from the germline V gene.

This clone was detected a few times. The chain's CDR3 is CASLGLTGGNQPQHF. In DNA, the CDR3 is TGTGCCAGCTTAGGATTAACAGGGGGTAATCAGCCCCAGCATTTT. This chain connects TRBV28 to TRBJ1-5, with 8 bases identical to TRBD1. J gave up 4 bases and V 8 bases, and 10 bases lay outside the gene matches. This CDR3 spans 15 amino acids. Looked up from germline, CDR1 is MDHEN and CDR2 is SYDVKM. Full variable domain (rest looked up from reference TRBV28 and TRBJ1-5): DVKVTQSSRYLVKRTGEKVFLECVQDMDHENMFWYRQDPGLGLRLIYFSYDVKMKEKGDIPEGYSVSREKKERFSLILESASTNQTSMYLCASLGLTGGNQPQHFGDGTRLSIL.

This chain connects TRBV28 to TRBJ1-2; TRBD1 aligns across 7 bases. The V gene's germline CDR1 is MDHEN and CDR2 SYDVKM. V lost 8 bases, J lost 4 bases, and 7 bases stayed unmatched. The CDR3 is 13 amino acids. In nucleotides, the CDR3 is TGTGCCAGCCGGGAAGGGGGCAGCTATGGCTACACCTTC. Its translation: CASREGGSYGYTF.